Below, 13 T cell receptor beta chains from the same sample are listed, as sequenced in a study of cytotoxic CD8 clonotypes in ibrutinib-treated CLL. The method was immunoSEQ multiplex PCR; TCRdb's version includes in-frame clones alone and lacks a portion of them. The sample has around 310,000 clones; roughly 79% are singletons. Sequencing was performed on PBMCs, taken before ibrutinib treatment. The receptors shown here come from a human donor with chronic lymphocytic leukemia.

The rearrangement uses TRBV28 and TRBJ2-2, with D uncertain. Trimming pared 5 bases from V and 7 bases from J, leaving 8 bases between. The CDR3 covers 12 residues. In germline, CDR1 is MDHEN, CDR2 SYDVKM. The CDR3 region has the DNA TGTGCCAGCAGTGGGGATAGCGGGGAGCTGTTTTTT. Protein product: CASSGDSGELFF.

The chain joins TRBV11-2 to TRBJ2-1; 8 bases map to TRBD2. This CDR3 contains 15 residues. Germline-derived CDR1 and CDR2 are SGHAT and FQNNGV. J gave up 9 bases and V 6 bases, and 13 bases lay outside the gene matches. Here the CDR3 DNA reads TGTGCCAGCAGTCAGACCGGGACTAGTTGGCTTGAGCAGTTCTTC. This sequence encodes CASSQTGTSWLEQFF.

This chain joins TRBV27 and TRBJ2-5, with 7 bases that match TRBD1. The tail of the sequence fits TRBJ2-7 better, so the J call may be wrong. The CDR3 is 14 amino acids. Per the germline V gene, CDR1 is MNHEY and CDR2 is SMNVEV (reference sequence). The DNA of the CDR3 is TGTGCCAGCAGTCCCGGGACAGAAGCCTACGAGCAGTACTTC. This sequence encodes CASSPGTEAYEQYF.

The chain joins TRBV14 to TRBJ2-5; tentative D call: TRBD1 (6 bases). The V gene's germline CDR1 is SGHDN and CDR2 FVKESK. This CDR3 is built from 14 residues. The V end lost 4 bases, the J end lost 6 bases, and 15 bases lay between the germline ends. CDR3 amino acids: CASSPLGAAQTQYF. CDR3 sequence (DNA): TGTGCCAGCAGCCCCTTGGGGGCGGCGCAGACCCAGTACTTC.

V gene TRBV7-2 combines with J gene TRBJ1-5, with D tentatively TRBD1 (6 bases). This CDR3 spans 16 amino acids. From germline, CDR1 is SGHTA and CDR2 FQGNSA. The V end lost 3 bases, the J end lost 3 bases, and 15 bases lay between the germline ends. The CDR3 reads CASSFEPQGINQPQHF. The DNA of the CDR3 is TGTGCCAGCAGCTTTGAACCCCAGGGGATCAATCAGCCCCAGCATTTT.

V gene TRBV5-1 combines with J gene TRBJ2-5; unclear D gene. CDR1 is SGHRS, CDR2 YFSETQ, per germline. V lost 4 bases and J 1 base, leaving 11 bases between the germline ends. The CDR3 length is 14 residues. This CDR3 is CASSPPVGQETQYF. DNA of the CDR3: TGCGCCAGCAGCCCCCCGGTGGGCCAAGAGACCCAGTACTTC.

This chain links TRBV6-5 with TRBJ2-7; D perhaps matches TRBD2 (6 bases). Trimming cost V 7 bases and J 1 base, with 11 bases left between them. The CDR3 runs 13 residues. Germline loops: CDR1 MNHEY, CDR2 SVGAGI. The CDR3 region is CASNLAGSYEQYF. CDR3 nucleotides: TGTGCCAGCAATCTGGCGGGGTCCTACGAGCAGTACTTC.

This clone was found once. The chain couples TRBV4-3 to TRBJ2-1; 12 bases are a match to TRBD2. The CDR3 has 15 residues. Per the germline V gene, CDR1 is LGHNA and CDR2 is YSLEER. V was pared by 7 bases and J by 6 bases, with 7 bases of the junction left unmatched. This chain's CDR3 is CASNDRLAGVNEQFF. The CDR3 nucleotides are TGCGCCAGCAACGATCGACTAGCGGGAGTCAATGAGCAGTTCTTC.

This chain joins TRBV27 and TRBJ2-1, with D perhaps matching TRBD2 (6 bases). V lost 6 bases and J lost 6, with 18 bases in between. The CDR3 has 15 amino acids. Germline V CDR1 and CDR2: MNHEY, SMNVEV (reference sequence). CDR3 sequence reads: CASSPLAGPGNEQFF. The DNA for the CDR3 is TGTGCCAGCAGCCCTTTGGCGGGACCGGGCAATGAGCAGTTCTTC.

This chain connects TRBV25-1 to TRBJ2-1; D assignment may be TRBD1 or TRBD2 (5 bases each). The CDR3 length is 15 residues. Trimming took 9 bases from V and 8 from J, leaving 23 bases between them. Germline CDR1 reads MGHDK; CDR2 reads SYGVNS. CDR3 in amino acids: CASSTGTTSIDEQFF. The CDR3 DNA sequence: TGTGCCAGTTCCACCGGGACCACGTCGATCGATGAGCAGTTCTTC.

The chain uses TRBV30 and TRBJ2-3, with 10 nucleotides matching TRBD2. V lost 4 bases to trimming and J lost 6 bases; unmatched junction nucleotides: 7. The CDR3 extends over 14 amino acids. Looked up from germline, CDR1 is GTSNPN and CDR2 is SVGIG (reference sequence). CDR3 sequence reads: CAWTPSGRKDTQYF. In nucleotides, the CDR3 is TGTGCCTGGACCCCTAGCGGGAGAAAGGATACGCAGTATTTT.

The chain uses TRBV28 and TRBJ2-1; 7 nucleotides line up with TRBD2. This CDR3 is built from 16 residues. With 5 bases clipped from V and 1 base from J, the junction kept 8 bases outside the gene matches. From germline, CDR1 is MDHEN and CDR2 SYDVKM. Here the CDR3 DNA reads TGTGCCAGCAGTCCCCGGCTAGCGGAATCCTACAATGAGCAGTTCTTC. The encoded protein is CASSPRLAESYNEQFF.

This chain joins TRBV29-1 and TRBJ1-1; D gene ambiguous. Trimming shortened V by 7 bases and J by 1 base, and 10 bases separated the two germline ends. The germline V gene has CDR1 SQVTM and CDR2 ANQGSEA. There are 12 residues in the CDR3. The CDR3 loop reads CSGTRENTEAFF. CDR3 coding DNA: TGCAGCGGAACGAGGGAGAACACTGAAGCTTTCTTT.